Included here is one T cell receptor beta chain sequence, with context. Its antigen is not yet known. Per-base qualities were not stored, and no clone one base away is much larger. Including cysteine and phenylalanine, the CDR3 has 13 amino acids. Only the CDR3 portion is preserved as DNA: 39 bases, with reading frame beginning at the first base. Between the V and J ends, shortened by 4 bases and 7 bases respectively, the junction contains 14 bases. In the germline V gene, CDR1 corresponds to SGHDN and CDR2 to FVKESK. The sample belongs to a study of cytomegalovirus exposure and HLA in healthy donors (dated by TCRdb to 2017 to 2019). At the level of the whole study: According to an earlier analysis of 587 of the donors, some 180 million T cells yielded approximately 120 million unique TCR beta sequences and 250 to 350 Gb of sequence data. An early release covering over 500 HLA-typed donors comprised about 300 gigabases of sequencing data and 85 million or so unique TCR sequences. The genetic ancestry cluster associated with self-reported Caucasian donors included 81% of the 398 genotyped donors. The aim of the study was to test whether cataloging public T cell receptors could identify signatures of past pathogen exposure. Using immunosequencing, the study profiled T cell repertoires from 666 subjects and related those repertoires to cytomegalovirus serostatus. Besides the first cohort of under 700 subjects, a separate validation cohort made up of 120 different subjects was used. High-throughput TCR immunosequencing, statistical association of individual TCRs with disease status, and machine learning were combined to predict cytomegalovirus infection status. A later analysis re-examined previously published TCR beta repertoires from more than 550 donors and added high-resolution HLA genotyping to investigate patterns of TCR occurrence. Rather than drawing on any new phenotypic data, the later analysis identified candidate immune exposures from TCR beta sequences and the way those sequences occurred across donors. An earlier analysis of more than 450 of the donors used high-throughput TCR beta sequencing to judge whether each TCR beta V gene segment behaved as functional or pseudogenic. Donor age, sex, ethnicity and CMV serostatus were compiled together with the repertoire data. A later genetic analysis took genome-wide SNP genotypes for about 55% of the 666 donors and used that subset as a discovery cohort. All discovery cohort repertoires had been generated using a single sequencing platform. HLA typing included class I and class II loci at four-digit resolution. The number of donors typed differed by locus, with about 629-630 for A, B, C, DRB1 and DQB1, 522 for DQA1, some 570 for DPA1, and some 470 for DPB1. Roughly five DR-DQ haplotypes were handled as single units for association and clustering because linkage in the cohort was strong. Across 300 to 400 genotyped donors of the cohort, an average of about 240,000 unique TCR beta nucleotide sequences per donor were sequenced, and roughly 18% of those sequences were non-productive. The investigation overall reported the following: Because the 87-base-pair reads could not distinguish some IMGT-functional V segments, including TRBV6-2 and TRBV6-3, those segments were excluded. A few of the identified cytomegalovirus-associated TCR beta chains were confirmed in vitro to be specific for cytomegalovirus antigens. In this cohort, only TCR beta chains were sequenced, and detectable features were limited by the absence of alpha or paired-chain data. An association between a missense DCLRE1C variant and V-gene and J-gene trimming of TCR beta chains was found in a later genetic analysis and replicated in an independent cohort. Presence/absence analyses assumed roughly uniform sequencing depth across donors, an assumption that may not hold. A further reported finding was that TCR beta sequences accurately predicted the HLA-A and HLA-B alleles for most subjects in the first cohort. In a later analysis, the rate of TCR association differed among HLA loci, with DRB1 alleles having the most associated TCRs and HLA-C alleles having the fewest. In an earlier analysis of about 550 of the donors, most TCR beta V segments were observed in productive rearrangements about 87% or about 30% of the time, broadly matching IMGT annotations. According to the authors, the approach could potentially be generalized to other disease states and immunological phenotypes. Because counts were too low, around 17 rarely observed V segments, including chromosome 9 orphons, were left out of the earlier analysis of 587 of the donors. A total of 150 or so TCR beta chains were listed by the study as associated with cytomegalovirus. Because HLA typing was unavailable for some donors at each locus, only the typed subset was used in association tests. When HLA alleles, especially DR and DQ, strongly co-occurred, TCR associations were difficult to assign to individual alleles. In a later analysis, HLA-associated TCR beta chains were found to be more clonally expanded and to have lower generation probabilities than equally common non-associated chains. A later genetic analysis reported fewer N-insertions in productive TCRs among donors in an Asian-associated ancestry cluster than the roughly 700-donor mean. A cluster of highly shared sequence variants was judged likely to be a technical artifact of the sequencing pipeline. The only immune exposure information available for the cohort was CMV serostatus. Several of the top co-occurrence clusters appeared to be linked to parvovirus B19, influenza, CMV and Epstein-Barr virus, according to a later analysis. Cytomegalovirus status was reported to be diagnosed by the classifier with high specificity and sensitivity in both the original and validation cohorts. A later analysis found that most CMV-associated TCR beta chains appeared HLA-restricted, with HLA associations seemingly driven largely by CMV exposure. Most TCR sequences were observed very rarely across donors, whereas some public TCRs were present in many individuals. At a false discovery rate of 0.05, a later analysis linked under 20,000 TCR beta sequences to specific HLA alleles. Linkage disequilibrium might explain the correlated functional status among segregating V segments, but an unknown experimental factor could not be excluded.

The cohort consisted of 600 to 750 healthy bone marrow donors. All cohort members were sampled while nominally healthy, although unrecorded immune exposures were likely present. The donor tested CMV seronegative and was one of the 352 seronegative cohort members. A peripheral blood sample was collected from each donor, and TCR beta sequencing was performed on peripheral blood mononuclear cells. The Qiagen DNeasy Blood Extraction Kit was used to extract genomic DNA from the blood cell samples. The method behind the library was the immunoSEQ multiplex PCR assay. A mixture of 60 forward primers for TCR Vbeta segments and 13 reverse primers for TCR Jbeta segments was used in the multiplex PCR. The CDR3 region of rearranged TCR beta genes was amplified from genomic DNA with a multiplex PCR assay. On the Illumina HiSeq System, the amplified TCR beta libraries were sequenced as 87-base-pair reads. On the study's bioinformatics: Across the 500 to 750 repertoires, a later analysis counted some 81 million unique TCR beta chains, some 11 million of which were shared by at least two donors. A nearest-neighbor algorithm error-corrected the raw reads and collapsed the reads into unique sequences, merging closely related sequences to remove PCR and sequencing errors. V, D and J gene segments were assigned by aligning CDR3 sequences to IMGT reference sequences. For a sequence to be retained, a match of at least six nucleotides to both a V gene segment and a J gene segment was required. Rearrangements were called productive when the CDR3 lacked stop codons and stayed in frame with V and J; all others were non-productive. CDR3 was defined according to IMGT convention as the region running from the second conserved V-encoded cysteine to the conserved J-encoded phenylalanine. Sequences without an unambiguous match to a single V gene segment were excluded from the earlier analysis of over 500 of the donors. In an earlier analysis of 587 of the donors, V segments were called functional above 56.7% productive rearrangements and were called segregating when the between-donor standard deviation exceeded 5%. A statistical classification framework was built for diagnosing cytomegalovirus status from the catalog of TCR beta chain sequences. In a later analysis, TCR nucleotide sequences were compared against IMGT/GENE-DB human TR gene sequences so that V and J genes could be assigned. A later analysis assigned CDR3 sequences and most-parsimonious VDJ recombination scenarios with the TCRdist pipeline. In a later analysis, each TCR beta chain was defined by its CDR3 amino acid sequence together with its V-gene family, and reads lacking a unique V-gene family were excluded. A later analysis removed several hundred highly shared, low-generation-probability nucleotide sequences to deal with suspected cross-contamination and a sequencing artifact. In a later analysis, a clonal expansion index was calculated for each public chain from normalized within-repertoire ranks of inferred template counts. In a later analysis, generation probabilities were computed using a VDJ recombination model fitted to out-of-frame rearrangements, and the results were checked against IGoR. Hypergeometric tests were used in a later analysis to score TCR-TCR, TCR-HLA and TCR-CMV co-occurrence, with a repertoire-size bias correction applied to the TCR pairs. A later analysis estimated false discovery rates by permuting HLA or CMV assignments 20 times. In a later analysis, co-occurring TCRs were grouped using DBSCAN, and TCRdist sequence similarity was added for clustering within HLA-allele-positive subsets. For co-occurrence clustering, repertoires with fewer than 30,000 or more than 120,000 public chains were excluded, along with five repertoires with anomalous nucleotide sharing. TCRdb obtained this table from immuneACCESS and retained in-frame rearrangements with V and J assigned. These tables miss some clones; where compared with another copy, unresolved V genes account for less than half of the shortfall, and the remainder is unexplained. V, J and clone size derive from that table, while D and trimming were established from the DNA sequence. Here the sample has roughly 100,000 clones; around 72% occur a single time. Together, the top ten hold over 2% of the sample.

Sequenced material: PBMCs. The sequence joins TRBV14 to TRBJ2-7; the D region possibly corresponds to TRBD2 (5 bases align). This clonotype was obtained from a young man in good health and CMV-seronegative. The DNA sequence is given as TGTGCCAGCAGCCTTTTCGCCGGAGGTGAGCAGTACTTC. Protein translation: CASSLFAGGEQYF.